The T cell receptor (beta chain) under discussion was sequenced for a study of cytomegalovirus exposure and HLA in healthy donors. Study overall: Inside one of the first data releases sat 80 million to 95 million unique TCRs taken from HLA-typed donors.

With 60 Vbeta and 13 Jbeta primers, the PCR was carried out. Only in-frame clones appear in the TCRdb table, and some are missing; sequencing was by immunoSEQ multiplex PCR. This sample has 150,000 to 200,000 clones, with approximately 81% found just once. This clone was seen once. The germline V gene has CDR1 SGHTA and CDR2 FQGTGA. The CDR3 loop spans 15 amino acids. V lost 2 bases to trimming and J lost 11 bases, with 20 bases between them. The chain employs TRBV7-3 and TRBJ2-3, with a weak D call TRBD2 (6 bases). This TCR came from a young man in good health and CMV-seronegative. Material for sequencing was PBMCs. CDR3 DNA: TGTGCCAGCAGCTTAGCGGGGCAGGCTGGTTCAAGGCAGTATTTT. This translates into CASSLAGQAGSRQYF.